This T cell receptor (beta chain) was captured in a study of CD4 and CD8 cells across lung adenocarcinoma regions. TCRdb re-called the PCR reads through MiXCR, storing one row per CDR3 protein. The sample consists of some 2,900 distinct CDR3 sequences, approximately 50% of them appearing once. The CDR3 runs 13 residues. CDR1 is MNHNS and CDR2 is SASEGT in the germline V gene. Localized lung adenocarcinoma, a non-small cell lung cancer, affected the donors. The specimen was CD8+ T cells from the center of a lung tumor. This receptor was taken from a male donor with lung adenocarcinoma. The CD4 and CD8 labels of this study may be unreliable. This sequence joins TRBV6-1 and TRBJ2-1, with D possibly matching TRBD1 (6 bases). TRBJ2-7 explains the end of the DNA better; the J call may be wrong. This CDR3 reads CASSAPQGGEQYF. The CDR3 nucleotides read TGTGCCAGCAGTGCACCACAGGGTGGCGAGCAGTACTTC.